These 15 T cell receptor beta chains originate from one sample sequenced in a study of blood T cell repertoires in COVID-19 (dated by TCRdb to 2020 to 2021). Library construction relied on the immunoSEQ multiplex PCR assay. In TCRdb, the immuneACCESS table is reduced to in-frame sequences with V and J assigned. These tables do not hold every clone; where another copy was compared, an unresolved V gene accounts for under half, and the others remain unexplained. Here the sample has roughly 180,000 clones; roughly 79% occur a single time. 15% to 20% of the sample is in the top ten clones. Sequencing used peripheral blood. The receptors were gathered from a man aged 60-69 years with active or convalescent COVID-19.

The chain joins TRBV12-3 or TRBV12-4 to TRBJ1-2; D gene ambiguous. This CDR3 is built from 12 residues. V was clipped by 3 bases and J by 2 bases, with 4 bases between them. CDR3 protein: CASSFRNYGYTF. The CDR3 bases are TGTGCCAGCAGTTTTCGGAACTATGGCTACACCTTC.

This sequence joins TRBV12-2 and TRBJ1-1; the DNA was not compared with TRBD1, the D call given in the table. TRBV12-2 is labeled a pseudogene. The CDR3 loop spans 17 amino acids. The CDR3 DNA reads TGTGCAAGTCGCCCAGGCAGGAGGGGGCCGGAGAACACTGAAGCTTTCTTT. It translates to CASRPGRRGPENTEAFF.

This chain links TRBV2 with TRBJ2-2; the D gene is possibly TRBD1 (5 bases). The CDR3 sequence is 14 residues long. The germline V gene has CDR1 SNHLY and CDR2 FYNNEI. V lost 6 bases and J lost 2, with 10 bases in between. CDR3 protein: CASRGWGNTGELFF. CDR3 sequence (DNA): TGTGCCAGCAGGGGCTGGGGCAACACCGGGGAGCTGTTTTTT.

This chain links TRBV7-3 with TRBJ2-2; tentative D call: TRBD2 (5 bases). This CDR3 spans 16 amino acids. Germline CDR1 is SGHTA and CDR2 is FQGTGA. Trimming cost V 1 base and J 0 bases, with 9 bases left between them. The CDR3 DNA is TGTGCCAGCAGCTTAATAGCGAGGGCGAACACCGGGGAGCTGTTTTTT. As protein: CASSLIARANTGELFF.

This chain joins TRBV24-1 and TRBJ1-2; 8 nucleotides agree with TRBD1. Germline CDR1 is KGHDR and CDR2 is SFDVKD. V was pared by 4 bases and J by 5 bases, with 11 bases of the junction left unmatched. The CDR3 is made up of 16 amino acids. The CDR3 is CATSDRNPGGWYGYTF. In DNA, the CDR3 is TGTGCCACCAGTGACCGAAACCCAGGGGGCTGGTATGGCTACACCTTC.

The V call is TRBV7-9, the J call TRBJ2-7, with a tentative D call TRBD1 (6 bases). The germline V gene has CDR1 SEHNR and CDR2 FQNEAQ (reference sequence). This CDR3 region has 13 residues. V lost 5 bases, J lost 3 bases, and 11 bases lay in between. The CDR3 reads CASSQTGHYEQYF. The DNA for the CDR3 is TGTGCCAGCAGCCAAACGGGACACTACGAGCAGTACTTC.

Written as DNA, the CDR3 is TGTGCCAGCAGCTTAAGACAGATGAACTATGGCTACACCTTC. Translated: CASSLRQMNYGYTF. The chain uses TRBV7-2 and TRBJ1-2; maybe TRBD1 (5 bases). This CDR3 region has 14 residues. Germline-derived CDR1 and CDR2 are SGHTA and FQGNSA. Trimming pared 2 bases from V and 2 bases from J, leaving 9 bases between.

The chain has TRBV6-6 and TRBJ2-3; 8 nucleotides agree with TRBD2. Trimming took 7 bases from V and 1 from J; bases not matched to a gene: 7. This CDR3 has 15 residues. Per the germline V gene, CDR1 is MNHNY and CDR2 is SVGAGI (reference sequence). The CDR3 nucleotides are TGTGCCAGCAATCTAGCGGGCGCCGGCACAGATACGCAGTATTTT. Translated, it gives CASNLAGAGTDTQYF.

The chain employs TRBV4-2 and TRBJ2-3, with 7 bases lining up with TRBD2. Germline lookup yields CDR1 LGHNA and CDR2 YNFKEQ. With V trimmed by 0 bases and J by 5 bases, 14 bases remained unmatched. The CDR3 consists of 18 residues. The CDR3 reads CASSQDFLASGMVDTQYF. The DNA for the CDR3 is TGTGCCAGCAGCCAAGATTTTTTGGCTAGCGGAATGGTAGATACGCAGTATTTT.

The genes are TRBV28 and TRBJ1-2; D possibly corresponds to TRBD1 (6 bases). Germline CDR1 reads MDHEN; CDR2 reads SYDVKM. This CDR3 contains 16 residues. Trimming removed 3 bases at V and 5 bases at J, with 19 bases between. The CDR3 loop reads CASSFPKTGTFYGYTF. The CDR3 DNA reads TGTGCCAGCAGTTTTCCCAAGACAGGTACCTTTTATGGCTACACCTTC.

For the CDR3, the DNA is TGTGCCAGCAGCACCCTGACAGGCTCTGAAAAACTGTTTTTT. This gives the protein CASSTLTGSEKLFF. This chain uses TRBV5-5 with TRBJ1-4; TRBD1 is a possible D gene (6 bases). The CDR3 spans 14 residues. Trimming left V 4 bases short and J 7 bases short, with 14 bases between. CDR1 is SGHKS and CDR2 is YYEKEE in the germline V gene (reference sequence).

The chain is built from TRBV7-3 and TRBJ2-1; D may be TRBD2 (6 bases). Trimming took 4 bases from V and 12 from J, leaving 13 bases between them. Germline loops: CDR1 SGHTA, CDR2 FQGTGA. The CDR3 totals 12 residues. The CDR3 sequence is CASSSPPGGQFF. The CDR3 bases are TGTGCCAGCAGCTCTCCTCCCGGGGGGCAGTTCTTC.

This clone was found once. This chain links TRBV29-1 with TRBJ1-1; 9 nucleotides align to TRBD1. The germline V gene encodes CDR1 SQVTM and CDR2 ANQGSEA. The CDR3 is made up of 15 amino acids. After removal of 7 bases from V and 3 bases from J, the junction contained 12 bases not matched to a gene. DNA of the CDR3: TGCAGCGCTCATCCGGACAGGGGAGAAGACACTGAAGCTTTCTTT. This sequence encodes CSAHPDRGEDTEAFF.

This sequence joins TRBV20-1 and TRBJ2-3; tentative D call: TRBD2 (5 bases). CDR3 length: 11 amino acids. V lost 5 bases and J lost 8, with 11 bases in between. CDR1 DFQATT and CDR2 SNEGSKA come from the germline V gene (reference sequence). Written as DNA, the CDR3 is TGCAGTGCTGGACTCCAGGTTACGCAGTATTTT. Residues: CSAGLQVTQYF.

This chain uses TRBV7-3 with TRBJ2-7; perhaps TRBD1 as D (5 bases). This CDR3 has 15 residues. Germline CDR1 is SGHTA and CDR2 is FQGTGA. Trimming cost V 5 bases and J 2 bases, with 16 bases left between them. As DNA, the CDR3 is TGTGCCAGCAGCCCGCAGGGTGGTATCCCCTACGAGCAGTACTTC. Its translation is CASSPQGGIPYEQYF.